These T cell receptor beta chains were read from a single sample in a study of cytomegalovirus exposure and HLA in healthy donors. Sequencing was performed with immunoSEQ multiplex PCR; in TCRdb, only in-frame clones are kept and a portion is missing. The sample gives 150,000 or so clones, 60% to 85% of which show up once; less than 15% is in the top ten. The sequencing sample was made of PBMCs. The receptor source for this set is a man in his forties in good health and CMV-seropositive. Both conserved end residues are part of each CDR3. D genes are given only for firm matches. Some rows mark clone size as missing; the rest say once, few, many or name a class of expanded clone.

v_call	d_call	clone_size	j_call	cdr3_aa	cdr3_nt
TRBV7-8	-	once	TRBJ2-2	CASSLDGRSGELFF	TGTGCCAGCAGCTTAGATGGTAGATCCGGGGAGCTGTTTTTT
TRBV5-1	TRBD2	-	TRBJ2-3	CASSLDPSGRGDTQYF	TGCGCCAGCAGCTTGGATCCTAGCGGGAGGGGGGATACGCAGTATTTT
TRBV6-5	-	-	TRBJ1-1	CASSYSHQTEAFF	TGTGCCAGCAGTTATTCCCATCAAACTGAAGCTTTCTTT
TRBV9	-	many	TRBJ1-2	CASRGPYGYTF	TGTGCCAGCAGGGGCCCTTATGGCTACACCTTC
TRBV2	-	-	TRBJ2-3	CASRFPKSRSAPDPEDADTQYF	TGTGCCAGCAGATTCCCTAAGAGCCGCTCCGCGCCCGACCCGGAGGACGCAGATACGCAGTATTTT
TRBV5-1	-	-	TRBJ2-5	CASSFTETQYF	TGCGCCAGCAGCTTTACTGAGACCCAGTACTTC
TRBV28	TRBD1	-	TRBJ1-2	CASVTRDSLYYTF	TGTGCCAGCGTGACCCGGGACAGCCTATACTACACCTTC
TRBV14	-	-	TRBJ2-7	CASSSYVVQYF	TGTGCCAGCAGTAGCTACGTTGTGCAGTACTTC
TRBV7-3	-	-	TRBJ2-5	CASSLTSGSGETQYF	TGTGCCAGCAGCTTAACATCCGGGAGTGGAGAGACCCAGTACTTC
TRBV7-3	-	-	TRBJ2-2	CASSPTGVETGELFF	TGTGCCAGCAGCCCTACGGGAGTCGAGACCGGGGAGCTGTTTTTT
TRBV6-4	TRBD2	few	TRBJ2-3	CASSLIAGGPTDTQYF	TGTGCCAGCAGTTTAATAGCGGGAGGCCCCACAGATACGCAGTATTTT
TRBV27	-	-	TRBJ2-1	CASIGGFYNEQFF	TGTGCCAGCATAGGCGGGTTCTACAATGAGCAGTTCTTC
TRBV5-4	TRBD2	-	TRBJ2-7	CASSPGTSAAPHEQYF	TGTGCCAGCAGCCCTGGGACTAGCGCCGCCCCCCACGAGCAGTACTTC
TRBV11-2	-	-	TRBJ2-7	CASSLAPGGRGEQYF	TGTGCCAGCAGCCTCGCGCCGGGCGGACGGGGCGAGCAGTACTTC
TRBV27	TRBD1	-	TRBJ1-5	CASSPGTGSLYSNQPQHF	TGTGCCAGCAGTCCCGGGACAGGGAGCCTCTATAGCAATCAGCCCCAGCATTTT
TRBV15	-	-	TRBJ2-7	CATSMRGRAWEQYF	TGTGCCACCAGCATGCGCGGCAGGGCTTGGGAGCAGTACTTC
TRBV7-2	-	-	TRBJ2-3	CASSLELSTDTQYF	TGTGCCAGCAGCTTAGAACTCTCCACAGATACGCAGTATTTT
TRBV7-2	-	-	TRBJ2-7	CASSSLTSSEQYF	TGTGCCAGCAGCTCCTTGACTAGTTCCGAGCAGTACTTC
TRBV7-2	-	few	TRBJ1-2	CASSPGYYGYTF	TGTGCCAGCAGCCCAGGGTACTATGGCTACACCTTC
TRBV12-5	TRBD2	-	TRBJ2-1	CASGPETSGFIYEQFF	TGTGCTAGTGGTCCAGAGACTAGCGGGTTTATCTATGAGCAGTTCTTC
TRBV10-3	-	-	TRBJ2-6	CAISDMSVSGANVLTF	TGTGCCATCAGTGACATGTCAGTCTCTGGGGCCAACGTCCTGACTTTC
TRBV10-2	TRBD2	once	TRBJ2-1	CATAGVPYNEQFF	TGCGCCACCGCGGGAGTCCCCTACAATGAGCAGTTCTTC
TRBV5-4	TRBD2	-	TRBJ2-2	CASSPGGYTGELFF	TGTGCCAGCAGCCCGGGGGGGTACACCGGGGAGCTGTTTTTT
TRBV12-2	-	few	TRBJ2-1	CASPPVRVEQFF	TGTGCAAGCCCACCGGTTCGTGTTGAGCAGTTCTTC
TRBV2	-	-	TRBJ2-5	CASSVVRGGETQYF	TGTGCCAGCAGTGTTGTAAGAGGGGGAGAGACCCAGTACTTC
TRBV15	TRBD2	once	TRBJ2-3	CATSRNFWGGVSTDTQYF	TGTGCCACCAGCAGAAACTTTTGGGGGGGGGTAAGCACAGATACGCAGTATTTT
TRBV7-9	TRBD2	-	TRBJ2-2	CASSLTAGGLPGELFF	TGTGCCAGCAGCTTAACAGCGGGAGGGCTCCCCGGGGAGCTGTTTTTT
TRBV2	-	-	TRBJ2-3	CASSEAGLFRNATDTQYF	TGTGCCAGCAGTGAAGCAGGACTATTTCGCAACGCCACAGATACGCAGTATTTT
TRBV10-3	-	-	TRBJ2-6	CAISLSGANVLTF	TGTGCCATCAGCCTCTCTGGGGCCAACGTCCTGACTTTC
TRBV12-5	-	-	TRBJ2-4	CASGSGGAKNIQYF	TGTGCTAGTGGTTCCGGGGGAGCCAAAAACATTCAGTACTTC
TRBV27	-	-	TRBJ1-4	CASSPRTPQTNEKLFF	TGTGCCAGCAGTCCTCGGACACCCCAAACTAATGAAAAACTGTTTTTT
TRBV25-1	TRBD1	-	TRBJ2-7	CASRSGQGNEQYF	TGTGCCAGCAGGTCCGGACAGGGAAACGAGCAGTACTTC
TRBV6-1	TRBD2	-	TRBJ2-1	CASSEAGLAGGEQFF	TGTGCCAGCAGTGAAGCTGGGCTAGCGGGAGGTGAGCAGTTCTTC
TRBV5-1	TRBD1	-	TRBJ1-1	CASSLDRDREDTEAFF	TGCGCCAGCAGCTTGGATAGGGACAGGGAAGACACTGAAGCTTTCTTT
TRBV27	-	-	TRBJ1-4	CASRRELRHEKLFF	TGTGCCAGCAGGAGGGAATTGAGGCATGAAAAACTGTTTTTT
TRBV28	TRBD1	-	TRBJ2-7	CASSSGQSEQYF	TGTGCCAGCAGTTCGGGACAGTCCGAGCAGTACTTC
TRBV5-1	-	-	TRBJ2-1	CASSRVGGIDEQFF	TGCGCCAGCAGCCGGGTGGGTGGTATAGATGAGCAGTTCTTC
TRBV18	TRBD2	-	TRBJ2-7	CASSPTYAAAGGPSQYF	TGTGCCAGCTCACCGACCTACGCCGCGGCGGGAGGGCCTTCGCAGTACTTC
TRBV4-2	-	once	TRBJ2-7	CASSQDFKGHYSYEQYF	TGTGCCAGCAGCCAAGATTTTAAGGGACACTACTCATACGAGCAGTACTTC
TRBV2	-	-	TRBJ2-7	CASSAGSPYEQYF	TGTGCCAGCAGTGCCGGTTCCCCCTACGAGCAGTACTTC
TRBV28	-	-	TRBJ1-5	CASRWGGIQPQHF	TGTGCCAGCAGGTGGGGGGGGATTCAGCCCCAGCATTTT
TRBV5-1	TRBD2	-	TRBJ2-3	CASSLVGTSGASTDTQYF	TGCGCCAGCAGCTTGGTCGGGACTAGCGGAGCTAGCACAGATACGCAGTATTTT
TRBV11-2	-	few	TRBJ2-1	CASSLGYGVEQFF	TGTGCCAGCAGCTTAGGTTACGGTGTTGAGCAGTTCTTC
TRBV5-4	-	-	TRBJ1-1	CASSLMAGIYTEAFF	TGTGCCAGCAGCTTGATGGCGGGGATCTACACTGAAGCTTTCTTT
TRBV5-4	TRBD1	-	TRBJ2-7	CASSARSGTGTFYEQYF	TGTGCCAGCAGCGCAAGATCCGGGACAGGGACCTTCTACGAGCAGTACTTC
TRBV7-9	-	once	TRBJ2-5	CASSLDLRGPGETQYF	TGTGCCAGCAGCTTAGACCTCAGAGGGCCAGGAGAGACCCAGTACTTC
TRBV6-5	-	-	TRBJ1-5	CASSATGFSNQPQHF	TGTGCCAGCAGTGCCACAGGGTTCTCAAATCAGCCCCAGCATTTT
TRBV9	TRBD1	-	TRBJ2-5	CASSVGPLTGGRETQYF	TGTGCCAGCAGCGTAGGCCCCTTGACAGGGGGCAGGGAGACCCAGTACTTC
TRBV19	TRBD2	-	TRBJ2-2	CASSMAGGFQVGTGELFF	TGTGCCAGTAGTATGGCGGGAGGGTTTCAGGTCGGGACCGGGGAGCTGTTTTTT
TRBV7-3	TRBD2	-	TRBJ2-7	CASSGTSGSEQYF	TGTGCCAGCAGCGGGACTAGCGGGAGCGAGCAGTACTTC
TRBV7-9	-	once	TRBJ1-4	CSSSLVGISANEKLFF	TGTTCCAGCAGCTTAGTGGGCATTTCGGCTAATGAAAAACTGTTTTTT
TRBV7-2	TRBD2	-	TRBJ2-7	CASSRASGGQYYEQYF	TGTGCCAGCAGCCGTGCTAGCGGGGGACAATACTACGAGCAGTACTTC
TRBV30	-	-	TRBJ2-7	CAWSTGSLYEQYF	TGTGCCTGGAGCACCGGGTCTCTTTACGAGCAGTACTTC